Below, 19 T cell receptor beta chains from the same sample are listed, as sequenced in a study of shared clonotypes between healthy human individuals. Cells designated naive CD8 were CD45RO-negative and were positively selected for CCR7, with terminally differentiated effector memory CD45RA+ cells excluded. The protocol was immunoSEQ multiplex PCR, while the TCRdb copy is restricted to in-frame clones and leaves out a portion. The data contain about 680,000 clones, 92% of them singletons. Sequenced material: naive CD8+ T cells sorted from blood. These receptors all stem from a man aged 30 to 45 in good health.

The chain joins TRBV28 to TRBJ2-1; 10 nucleotides line up with TRBD2. Germline V gives CDR1 MDHEN, CDR2 SYDVKM. The V and J ends lost 3 bases and 5 bases, in that order; junction bases with no gene match: 7. The CDR3 length is 16 residues. DNA for the CDR3: TGTGCCAGCAGTTTTCTTCTAGCGGGAGTACACAATGAGCAGTTCTTC. Translated: CASSFLLAGVHNEQFF.

V is TRBV27 and J is TRBJ2-7; D may be TRBD1 (6 bases). The CDR3 extends over 18 amino acids. The germline CDR1 and CDR2 sequences are MNHEY and SMNVEV (reference sequence). Trimming removed 2 bases at V and 3 bases at J, with 23 bases between. The CDR3 DNA reads TGTGCCAGCAGTTTAATATCGGGTCTAGAGCAGGGGCACTACGAGCAGTACTTC. It codes for CASSLISGLEQGHYEQYF.

This clone was seen a single time. The chain links TRBV27 to TRBJ1-1; 9 bases fit TRBD1. The CDR3 contains 15 residues. J gave up 5 bases and V 5 bases, and 9 bases lay outside the gene matches. The germline CDR1 and CDR2 sequences are MNHEY and SMNVEV (reference sequence). CDR3 DNA sequence: TGTGCCAGCAGTCCCCGGACAGGGGTTAAGACTGAAGCTTTCTTT. Translated, it gives CASSPRTGVKTEAFF.

With respect to this clone: This specimen includes other DNA sequences encoding the same CDR3. The rearrangement links TRBV7-9 to TRBJ2-7; D gene unclear. From germline, CDR1 is SEHNR and CDR2 FQNEAQ (reference sequence). Trimming cost V 6 bases and J 7 bases, with 13 bases left between them. This CDR3 contains 12 residues. The CDR3 is CASSPGPLEQYF. CDR3 nucleotide sequence: TGTGCCAGCAGTCCCGGGCCCTTAGAGCAGTACTTC.

The chain links TRBV11-3 to TRBJ2-1; 10 bases are a match to TRBD2. The CDR3 is made up of 15 amino acids. Per germline, CDR1 SGHNT and CDR2 YENEEA. Trimming at V came to 5 bases and at J to 8 bases, leaving 9 bases not matched to a gene. CDR3 region: CASSPTGLAGDEQFF. CDR3 DNA: TGTGCCAGCAGCCCCACAGGGCTAGCGGGAGATGAGCAGTTCTTC.

V usage is TRBV10-3 and J usage is TRBJ2-7; TRBD2 matches 16 bases. This CDR3 is 16 amino acids long. V trimming: 11 bases; J trimming: 0 bases; junction bases outside the gene matches: 7. Germline lookup yields CDR1 ENHRY and CDR2 SYGVKD. The CDR3 nucleotides are TGTGCCGTCGGAGGGACTAGCGGGAGGGCCTCCTACGAGCAGTACTTC. Translated, it gives CAVGGTSGRASYEQYF.

Comment on this clone: Other DNA sequences in the same sample also yield this CDR3. The J gene is TRBJ1-3, the V gene TRBV7-2, with D tentatively TRBD1 (5 bases). Germline lookup yields CDR1 SGHTA and CDR2 FQGNSA. The CDR3 totals 14 residues. V gave up 1 base and J gave up 1 base, with 5 bases separating them. The CDR3 here is CASSLGTSGNTIYF. CDR3 nucleotide sequence: TGTGCCAGCAGCTTAGGGACATCTGGAAACACCATATATTTT.

The gene calls are TRBV27 and TRBJ1-5; TRBD1 aligns across 7 bases. V was pared by 5 bases and J by 1 base, with 2 bases of the junction left unmatched. The CDR3 length is 14 residues. Germline CDR1 and CDR2: MNHEY and SMNVEV (reference sequence). CDR3 amino acids: CASSATGSNQPQHF. CDR3 DNA sequence: TGTGCCAGCAGTGCGACAGGGAGCAATCAGCCCCAGCATTTT.

This sequence joins TRBV5-4 and TRBJ2-1, with TRBD2 identical over 9 bases. Per germline, CDR1 SGHNT and CDR2 YYREEE (reference sequence). With V trimmed by 6 bases and J by 3 bases, 4 bases remained unmatched. The CDR3 spans 14 residues. CDR3: CASTISGSYNEQFF. In nucleotides, the CDR3 is TGTGCCAGCACAATTAGCGGGAGCTACAATGAGCAGTTCTTC.

This rearrangement joins TRBV7-2 to TRBJ2-5; perhaps TRBD2 as D (5 bases). This CDR3 is 17 amino acids long. V lost 2 bases and J 5 bases, leaving 21 bases between the germline ends. Germline V CDR1 and CDR2: SGHTA, FQGNSA. For the CDR3, the DNA is TGTGCCAGCAGCTTATGGACCAGCGGCCTCTCTCTTGAGACCCAGTACTTC. It is translated as CASSLWTSGLSLETQYF.

The gene calls are TRBV9 and TRBJ2-2, with a tentative D call TRBD1 (5 bases). The germline CDR1 and CDR2 sequences are SGDLS and YYNGEE. CDR3 length: 13 amino acids. Trimming cost V 3 bases and J 5 bases, with 8 bases left between them. The CDR3 DNA sequence: TGTGCCAGCAGCGGCAGGGAAACCGGGGAGCTGTTTTTT. It specifies CASSGRETGELFF.

The chain recombines TRBV27 with TRBJ2-7; D ambiguous. Trimming took off 2 bases at V and 6 bases at J, with 17 bases between the two ends. The germline CDR1 and CDR2 sequences are MNHEY and SMNVEV (reference sequence). CDR3 length: 15 residues. CDR3 in DNA: TGTGCCAGCAGTTTAACGTCGGCTGGCAGACTCGAGCAGTACTTC. This translates into CASSLTSAGRLEQYF.

The genes are TRBV5-4 and TRBJ2-2, with unresolved D. Deletions cut 4 bases from V and 2 bases from J, with 9 bases between. Looked up from germline, CDR1 is SGHNT and CDR2 is YYREEE (reference sequence). This CDR3 is built from 14 residues. CDR3 loop: CASSMGSNTGELFF. The DNA for the CDR3 is TGTGCCAGCAGCATGGGATCAAACACCGGGGAGCTGTTTTTT. Combining the CDR3 with reference TRBV5-4 and TRBJ2-2 gives the whole variable domain ETGVTQSPTHLIKTRGQQVTLRCSSQSGHNTVSWYQQALGQGPQFIFQYYREEENGRGNFPPRFSGLQFPNYSSELNVNALELDDSALYLCASSMGSNTGELFFGEGSRLTVL.

This clone has a single count. The CDR3, as DNA: TGTGCCAGCAGTGAAGTACTGTATTCCTACAATGAGCAGTTCTTC. Protein: CASSEVLYSYNEQFF. The chain combines TRBV6-1 with TRBJ2-1, with D uncertain. Germline-derived CDR1 and CDR2 are MNHNS and SASEGT. The V end was cut by 1 base, the J end by 1 base, with 8 bases between. This CDR3 has 15 residues.

J is TRBJ2-7 and V is TRBV19; D may be TRBD2 (6 bases). V lost 2 bases to trimming and J lost 3 bases, with 14 bases between them. The germline V gene has CDR1 LNHDA and CDR2 SQIVND (reference sequence). The CDR3 has 15 residues. The DNA for the CDR3 is TGTGCCAGTAGTATAAGGGCTAGCGCGAGCTACGAGCAGTACTTC. This codes for CASSIRASASYEQYF.

The chain employs TRBV7-2 and TRBJ2-2; TRBD1 might be the D (6 bases). This CDR3 spans 14 amino acids. Per germline, CDR1 SGHTA and CDR2 FQGNSA. The ends were cut back, 4 bases at V and 7 bases at J, with 13 bases in the middle. The CDR3, as DNA: TGTGCCAGCAGCTCAACAGGGTTTGTCGGGGAGCTGTTTTTT. This sequence encodes CASSSTGFVGELFF.

The chain is built from TRBV29-1 and TRBJ2-5; no clear D gene. Deletions cut 2 bases from V and 2 bases from J, with 3 bases between. Germline CDR1 and CDR2: SQVTM and ANQGSEA. The CDR3 is 11 residues long. For the CDR3, the DNA is TGCAGCGTTGAACAGCAAGAGACCCAGTACTTC. This gives the protein CSVEQQETQYF.

The rearrangement links TRBV2 to TRBJ2-7; TRBD1 might be the D (8 bases). The CDR3 is 16 residues long. V lost 5 bases and J 4 bases, leaving 21 bases between the germline ends. CDR1 SNHLY and CDR2 FYNNEI come from the germline V gene. The CDR3 DNA reads TGTGCCAGCAGTCCGGGGGGCAGGGGGCCGGGGTACGAGCAGTACTTC. Translating it yields CASSPGGRGPGYEQYF.

The genes are TRBV20-1 and TRBJ2-3; D is undetermined. In germline, CDR1 is DFQATT, CDR2 SNEGSKA (reference sequence). V was shortened by 6 bases and J by 9 bases, with 13 bases between the two germline ends. The CDR3 sequence is 11 residues long. The CDR3 reads CSASDKGTQYF. The CDR3 DNA reads as TGCAGTGCGAGCGATAAAGGCACGCAGTATTTT.